This entry describes one TCR beta chain. This clone was counted between two and nine times. Its antigen has not been determined. Base qualities are missing; no much larger clone stands one base away. This sample stems from a study of beta chain features in type 1 diabetes (dated by TCRdb to between 2017 and 2018). Background on the whole study: No differences in mean age, gender distribution, total cell number or subset yield were found between patients and healthy donors. A total of roughly 99,000,000 sorted cells were examined across all samples, and the number of cells per subset was strongly correlated with RNA yield. The study compared TCRB repertoires of sorted circulating CD4+ T cell subsets between recently diagnosed type 1 diabetes patients and matched healthy donors. Whereas all 30 or so donors provided naive and central memory subsets, regulatory and stem cell-like memory subsets were isolated from just 8 patients and roughly 8 healthy donors.

Each donor gave one peripheral blood draw, averaging approximately 110 mL, which was collected into heparinised tubes. A BD FACSAria II was used to sort naive, central memory, regulatory and stem cell-like memory CD4+ T cells with a panel that included CD45RO, CCR7, CD25, CD127, CD95 and CD27. A purity above 98% was achieved for all sorted populations. PBMCs were isolated immediately by Lymphoprep density gradient centrifugation and stained directly without culture. So that batch effects would be minimized, each experiment stained and sorted samples in pairs, pairing one healthy donor with one patient. General study outcomes and caveats: Only small numbers of individuals were included in the HLA sub-analyses, which left unresolved whether HLA type had any influence on TCRB rearrangement. PCR might favor shorter templates, but patient and control samples were amplified and corrected together, so any skew would affect both groups equally. In all four CD4+ subsets, TCRB CDR3 length was moderately but significantly shorter in type 1 diabetes patients. Naive, central memory and regulatory TCRB repertoires appeared to be more alike among patients than among healthy donors. Because cDNA rather than genomic DNA was sequenced, highly expressing activated cells could have been over-represented, although no difference in activation and CD3 levels was found between groups. At VDJ recombination sites, patients with type 1 diabetes made fewer insertions and deleted more nucleotides, a pattern implying thymic rearrangement abnormalities.

The CDR3 holds 15 amino acids from the cysteine to the phenylalanine. The DNA shown is the 45-base CDR3, in frame from base 1. Trimming at the junction amounts to 3 bases on V and 5 bases on J, and the germline ends lie 17 bases apart. Looking up the germline V gene (reference sequence) yields CDR1 SGHKS and CDR2 YYEKEE. The entire amount of isolated RNA was reverse transcribed using the High Capacity cDNA Reverse Transcription Kit, so the sequenced TCRB transcripts were expressed ones. Deep immunoSEQ sequencing was performed on naive, central memory and regulatory T cell samples, with an average of about 3.6 million total reads per sample. After sorted cells were lysed in RLT buffer, RNA was extracted with DNase-treated RNeasy Micro or Mini kits, with the choice depending on cell number. Each cell subset was processed on its own to prevent cross-contamination, while patient and healthy donor samples were processed together. TCRB sequences were amplified from cDNA with the immunoSEQ multiplex PCR, producing 87-bp fragments spanning the CDR3 region. Amplicons were sequenced on the Illumina HiSeq platform. The study's own analysis went as follows. Synthetic template baselines were used to correct PCR bias computationally, reads within Hamming distance 2 were collapsed, and singletons that could not be merged were discarded. By aligning reads against IMGT, V, D and J genes, CDR3 length, and insertions or deletions at six rearrangement sites were assigned. Clonotype counts were normalized to sorted cell number within each subset before computing true diversity and Gini coefficients with the tcR R package. The overlap coefficient, calculated on TCRB nucleotide sequences, was used to measure repertoire sharing. Out-of-frame TCRB sequences from naive cells were analyzed as a proxy for the pre-selection repertoire. TCRdb provides this immuneACCESS table in a form limited to in-frame rearrangements. Some clones are lacking; in checked studies, under half of them reflect an unresolved V gene, and why the rest are absent is not known. The V and J calls and clone size were taken over from that table, and D and trimming were inferred from the DNA. The sample profile shows 600,000 to 700,000 clones; roughly 12% of them were found once. Around 0.12% of the sample comes from the top ten.

Sequencing was carried out using naive CD4+ T cells from blood. Interpreted using the paper, the cell subset or site label stands for: true naive CD4+ T cells. The rearrangement combines TRBV5-5 with TRBJ1-2; perhaps TRBD1 is the D gene, with 6 bases matching. The receptor comes from a young man with type 1 diabetes. The CDR3 sequence is CASSSGLGQWYGYTF. The DNA is as follows: TGTGCCAGCAGCTCAGGTCTCGGACAGTGGTATGGCTACACCTTC. This CDR3, with the reference TRBV5-5 and TRBJ1-2 proteins standing in past its ends, gives the full variable domain DAGVTQSPTHLIKTRGQQVTLRCSPISGHKSVSWYQQVLGQGPQFIFQYYEKEERGRGNFPDRFSARQFPNYSSELNVNALLLGDSALYLCASSSGLGQWYGYTFGSGTRLTVV.